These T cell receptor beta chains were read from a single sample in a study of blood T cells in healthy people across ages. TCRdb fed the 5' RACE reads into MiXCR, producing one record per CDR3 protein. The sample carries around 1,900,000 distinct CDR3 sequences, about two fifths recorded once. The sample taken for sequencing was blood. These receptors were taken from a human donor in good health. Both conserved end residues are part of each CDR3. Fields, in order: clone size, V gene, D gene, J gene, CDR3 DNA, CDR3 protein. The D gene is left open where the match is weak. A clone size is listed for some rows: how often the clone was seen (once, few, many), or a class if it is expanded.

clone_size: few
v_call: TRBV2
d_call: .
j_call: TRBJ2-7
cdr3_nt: TGTGCCAAACAGGGCGAGAGCTCCTACGAGCAGTACTTC
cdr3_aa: CAKQGESSYEQYF

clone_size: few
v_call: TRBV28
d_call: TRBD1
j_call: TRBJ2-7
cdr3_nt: TGTGCCAGCAGTACAGGGGGAAAGAGCTCCTACGAGCAGTACTTC
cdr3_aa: CASSTGGKSSYEQYF

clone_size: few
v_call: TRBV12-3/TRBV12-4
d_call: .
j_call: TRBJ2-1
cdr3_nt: TGTGCCAGCAGTAAGACAGGTGCCTACAATGAGCAGTTCTTC
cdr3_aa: CASSKTGAYNEQFF

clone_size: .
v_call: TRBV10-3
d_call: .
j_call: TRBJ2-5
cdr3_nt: TGTGCCATCAGTGAAGGGGGGGCAGAGACCCAGTACTTC
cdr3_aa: CAISEGGAETQYF

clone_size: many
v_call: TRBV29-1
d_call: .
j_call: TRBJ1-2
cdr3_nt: TGCAGCGTTGCGCTAAACTATGGCTACACCTTC
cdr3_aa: CSVALNYGYTF

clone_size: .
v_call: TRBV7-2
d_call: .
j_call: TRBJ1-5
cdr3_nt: TGTGCCAGCAGCTTAAGTATGGGGGATCGCAGTCAGCACCAGCATTTT
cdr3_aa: CASSLSMGDRSQHQHF

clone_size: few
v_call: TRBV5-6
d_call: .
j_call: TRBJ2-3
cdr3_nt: TGTGCCAGCAGCTTCTTCCTCAGCCGCTCCGTGGATGATACGCAGTATTTT
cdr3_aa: CASSFFLSRSVDDTQYF

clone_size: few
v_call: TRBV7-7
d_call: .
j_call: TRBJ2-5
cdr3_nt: TGTGCTAGCAGTCCAGACGTGGAGACCCAGTACTTC
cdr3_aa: CASSPDVETQYF

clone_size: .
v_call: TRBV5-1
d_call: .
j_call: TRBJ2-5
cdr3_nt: TGCGCCAGCAGCTTGGAACCAGTCAAAGTAGAGACCCAGTACTTC
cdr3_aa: CASSLEPVKVETQYF

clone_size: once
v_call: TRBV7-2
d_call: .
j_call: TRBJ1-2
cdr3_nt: TGTGCCAACAGCTTAGGGGGGGGCTACACCTTC
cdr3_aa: CANSLGGGYTF

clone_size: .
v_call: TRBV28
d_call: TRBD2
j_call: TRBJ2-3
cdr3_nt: TGTGCCAGCAGTTTATTTGCTAGCGGGATCACAGGTACGCAGTATTTT
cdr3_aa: CASSLFASGITGTQYF

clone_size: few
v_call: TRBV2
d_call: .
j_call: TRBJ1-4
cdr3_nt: TGTGCCAGCAGTGGAGGTACCACTAATGAAAAACTGTTTTTT
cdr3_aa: CASSGGTTNEKLFF